These 5 T cell receptor beta chains originate from one sample sequenced in a study of OX40 agonist ivuxolimab in advanced cancers. Method: immunoSEQ multiplex PCR; TCRdb's copy keeps in-frame clones and lacks some. The sample gives tens of thousands of clones, about nine tenths of which show up once; approximately 0.8% is in the top ten. The sample here was CD4+ or CD8+ T cells sorted from blood, taken in a trial of the OX40 agonist ivuxolimab. These receptors all stem from an adult with an advanced solid tumor such as melanoma, head and neck, liver or kidney cancer.

The chain has TRBV9 and TRBJ2-5; 8 bases agree with TRBD2. The CDR3 has 14 amino acids. J was trimmed by 1 base and V by 8 bases; bases with no gene match: 7. Germline-derived CDR1 and CDR2 are SGDLS and YYNGEE. The chain's CDR3 is CASARTSLQETQYF. CDR3 DNA sequence: TGTGCCAGTGCCCGGACTAGCCTCCAAGAGACCCAGTACTTC. Complete variable domain (other parts from reference TRBV9 and TRBJ2-5): DSGVTQTPKHLITATGQRVTLRCSPRSGDLSVYWYQQSLDQGLQFLIQYYNGEERAKGNILERFSAQQFPDLHSELNLSSLELGDSALYFCASARTSLQETQYFGPGTRLLVL.

The genes are TRBV19 and TRBJ1-2; D remains unclear. The CDR3 totals 12 residues. CDR1 and CDR2 (germline): LNHDA, SQIVND (reference sequence). V lost 3 bases and J 5 bases, leaving 7 bases between the germline ends. The CDR3 sequence: CASSIYRYGYTF. CDR3 bases: TGTGCCAGTAGTATTTACAGATATGGCTACACCTTC.

The CDR3 sequence: CASSAAVSSGYNEQFF. CDR3 coding DNA: TGTGCCAGCTCCGCAGCCGTGTCTAGCGGCTACAATGAGCAGTTCTTC. This rearrangement joins TRBV18 to TRBJ2-1, with 7 bases that match TRBD2. The germline V gene encodes CDR1 KGHSH and CDR2 LQKENI. The CDR3 extends over 16 amino acids. V lost 6 bases and J lost 3; bases outside the gene matches: 11.

The V call is TRBV27, the J call TRBJ1-4; 9 bases align to TRBD1. The germline CDR1 and CDR2 sequences are MNHEY and SMNVEV (reference sequence). CDR3 length: 14 amino acids. Trimming at V came to 4 bases and at J to 8 bases, leaving 5 bases not matched to a gene. This CDR3 reads CASSSTGGREKLFF. As DNA, the CDR3 is TGTGCCAGCAGTTCGACAGGGGGTCGGGAAAAACTGTTTTTT.

The CDR3 nucleotides are TGTGCCAGCACCCCCGGGGCGGCTAATGAAAAACTGTTTTTT. The encoded protein is CASTPGAANEKLFF. The J gene is TRBJ1-4, the V gene TRBV21-1. TRBV21-1 is an annotated pseudogene. CDR3 size: 14 residues.